These T cell receptor beta chains were read from a single sample in a study of cytomegalovirus exposure and HLA in healthy donors. Sequenced by immunoSEQ multiplex PCR; TCRdb stores in-frame clones only, minus some. Here the sample spans tens of thousands of clones, about 75% being singletons. Material: PBMCs. These receptors originate from a young man in good health and CMV-seronegative. Both conserved end residues are part of each CDR3. A D gene is named only where the DNA matches it firmly. The size of a clone is reported for some rows only, either as once, few or many, or as a class for expanded clones.

V	J	size	D	CDR3	DNA
TRBV6-1	TRBJ2-2	.	.	CASSELLFAGELFF	TGTGCCAGCAGTGAGCTTCTATTTGCCGGGGAGCTGTTTTTT
TRBV6-6	TRBJ2-3	few	.	CASGGAGTQYF	TGTGCCAGCGGGGGGGCGGGTACGCAGTATTTT
TRBV28	TRBJ1-1	.	TRBD1	CASNRGNTEAFF	TGTGCCAGCAACAGGGGGAACACTGAAGCTTTCTTT
TRBV28	TRBJ2-2	.	.	CASTQQGSRTGELFF	TGTGCCAGCACTCAGCAGGGTTCCAGAACCGGGGAGCTGTTTTTT
TRBV10-2	TRBJ2-5	.	TRBD2	CASGPAGVRETQYF	TGCGCCAGCGGGCCAGCGGGGGTTAGAGAGACCCAGTACTTC
TRBV18	TRBJ2-3	.	.	CASSRSGGQDTQYF	TGTGCCAGCTCACGCTCCGGGGGGCAAGATACGCAGTATTTT
TRBV2	TRBJ1-1	.	.	CASNAGEGRHTEAFF	TGTGCCAGCAATGCCGGGGAGGGGAGGCACACTGAAGCTTTCTTT
TRBV6-4	TRBJ1-1	.	.	CASSADSMNTEAFF	TGTGCCAGCAGTGCGGACAGCATGAACACTGAAGCTTTCTTT
TRBV6-1	TRBJ2-5	.	.	CASSEAGETQYF	TGTGCCAGCAGTGAAGCCGGGGAGACCCAGTACTTC
TRBV5-1	TRBJ2-3	.	TRBD2	CASSLVTSASTDTQYF	TGCGCCAGCAGCTTGGTTACTAGCGCGAGCACAGATACGCAGTATTTT
TRBV9	TRBJ2-1	few	TRBD1	CASSVAQGGEQFF	TGTGCCAGCAGCGTAGCACAGGGGGGTGAGCAGTTCTTC
TRBV29-1	TRBJ1-1	once	.	CSEKTGLNTEAFF	TGCAGCGAAAAGACAGGTTTGAACACTGAAGCTTTCTTT
TRBV5-1	TRBJ2-7	.	.	CASSLVTGSYEQYF	TGCGCCAGCAGCTTGGTTACGGGTTCCTACGAGCAGTACTTC